What follows are 17 T cell receptor beta chains derived from one specimen sequenced in a study of blood T cell repertoires in COVID-19. Some clones are missing from TCRdb's copy, which holds only in-frame ones; the method was immunoSEQ multiplex PCR. Here the sample spans over 200,000 clones, roughly four fifths being singletons. The sequenced sample was PBMCs or T cells enriched from blood (not recorded which). The receptor source for this set is a man between 60 and 75 years old who had recovered from COVID-19.

This chain uses TRBV12-5 with TRBJ1-6; no reliable D call. The CDR3 length is 12 residues. Germline V gene sequence: CDR1 LGHNT, CDR2 FRNRAP. Trimming took 1 base from V and 8 from J, leaving 3 bases between them. Written as DNA, the CDR3 is TGTGCTAGTGGTTTGGCAGATTCACCCCTCCACTTT. Residues: CASGLADSPLHF.

The genes are TRBV11-3 and TRBJ1-6; TRBD1 might be the D (5 bases). CDR1 is SGHNT and CDR2 is YENEEA in the germline V gene. This CDR3 region has 14 residues. V lost 0 bases and J lost 8, with 8 bases in between. For the CDR3, the DNA is TGTGCCAGCAGCTTAGAGGGGCCTGATTCACCCCTCCACTTT. Its translation: CASSLEGPDSPLHF.

This clone was found a few times. J is TRBJ2-5 and V is TRBV6-2 or TRBV6-3; D is perhaps TRBD1 (6 bases). Germline assignment: CDR1 MNHEY and CDR2 SVGEGT. Trimming removed 5 bases at V and 5 bases at J, with 18 bases between. CDR3 length equals 15 residues. The CDR3 region has the DNA TGTGCCAGCAGTGACATTACAGGGACCAGGGAGACCCAGTACTTC. Translation gives CASSDITGTRETQYF.

This chain uses TRBV30 with TRBJ1-1, with D perhaps matching TRBD1 (5 bases). Between the trimmed V and J ends, which lost 2 bases and 3 bases, there was a span of 10 bases. This CDR3 has 13 residues. Germline CDR1 reads GTSNPN; CDR2 reads SVGIG (reference sequence). CDR3 region: CAWSNRPDTEAFF. The CDR3, as DNA: TGTGCCTGGAGTAACAGGCCAGACACTGAAGCTTTCTTT.

The chain combines TRBV19 with TRBJ1-2; 8 positions match TRBD1. The germline V gene has CDR1 LNHDA and CDR2 SQIVND (reference sequence). This CDR3 has 15 residues. V trimming: 4 bases; J trimming: 1 base; junction bases outside the gene matches: 5. CDR3: CASSTRTGFNYGYTF. In DNA, the CDR3 is TGTGCCAGTAGTACCAGGACAGGGTTTAACTATGGCTACACCTTC. The full variable domain, its missing parts supplied by reference TRBV19 and TRBJ1-2, is DGGITQSPKYLFRKEGQNVTLSCEQNLNHDAMYWYRQDPGQGLRLIYYSQIVNDFQKGDIAEGYSVSREKKESFPLTVTSAQKNPTAFYLCASSTRTGFNYGYTFGSGTRLTVV.

V and J are TRBV11-3 and TRBJ1-1; D not certain. The V gene's germline CDR1 is SGHNT and CDR2 YENEEA. V gave up 0 bases and J gave up 0 bases, with 8 bases separating them. CDR3 length: 15 residues. In DNA form, the CDR3 reads TGTGCCAGCAGCTTAGATTCCGGTATGAACACTGAAGCTTTCTTT. It encodes CASSLDSGMNTEAFF.

This chain connects TRBV6-1 to TRBJ2-1; D may be TRBD2 (6 bases). The CDR3 is 16 amino acids. The V gene's germline CDR1 is MNHNS and CDR2 SASEGT. V gave up 6 bases and J gave up 1 base, with 16 bases separating them. The CDR3 DNA sequence: TGTGCCAGCAGCGAACTAGCCCTTAATTCCTACAATGAGCAGTTCTTC. It encodes CASSELALNSYNEQFF.

A remark on this clone: Other DNA sequences in the sample encode the same CDR3. The gene calls are TRBV6-5 and TRBJ1-2, with D unresolved. The CDR3 sequence is 12 residues long. V was pared by 2 bases and J by 5 bases, with 6 bases between. Per the germline V gene, CDR1 is MNHEY and CDR2 is SVGAGI. CDR3 sequence: CASSYRGYGYTF. The CDR3 DNA sequence: TGTGCCAGCAGTTACCGGGGATATGGCTACACCTTC.

This chain uses TRBV28 with TRBJ1-5; tentatively, D is TRBD1 (5 bases). The CDR3 totals 14 residues. The germline V gene encodes CDR1 MDHEN and CDR2 SYDVKM. Trimming removed 3 bases from V and 4 bases from J, with 10 bases in between. The CDR3 sequence is CASSFSQGNQPQHF. The CDR3 coding sequence is TGTGCCAGCAGTTTTTCGCAGGGAAATCAGCCCCAGCATTTT. The full variable domain, rest sourced from reference TRBV28 and TRBJ1-5, is DVKVTQSSRYLVKRTGEKVFLECVQDMDHENMFWYRQDPGLGLRLIYFSYDVKMKEKGDIPEGYSVSREKKERFSLILESASTNQTSMYLCASSFSQGNQPQHFGDGTRLSIL.

The chain is built from TRBV3-1 (or the pseudogene TRBV3-2) and TRBJ1-5, with 9 bases that match TRBD1. There are 16 residues in the CDR3. Trimming removed 0 bases from V and 3 bases from J; junction bases left unmatched: 3. The germline gives CDR1 LGHDT, CDR2 YNNKEL (reference sequence). For the CDR3, the DNA is TGTGCCAGCAGCCAAGATGGGACAGGGTACAATCAGCCCCAGCATTTT. It encodes CASSQDGTGYNQPQHF.

The rearrangement links TRBV15 to TRBJ2-1, with TRBD2 matching over 9 bases. Germline loops: CDR1 LNHNV, CDR2 YYDKDF (reference sequence). The CDR3 is 18 residues long. The V segment lost 2 bases and the J segment 8 bases; nucleotides outside the gene matches: 16. CDR3 protein: CATSRKLPSTGTSYEQFF. DNA for the CDR3: TGTGCCACCAGCAGAAAATTACCTTCCACCGGGACTAGCTATGAGCAGTTCTTC.

The chain uses TRBV7-3 and TRBJ2-2, with 9 bases fitting TRBD1. After removal of 1 base from V and 5 bases from J, the junction contained 8 bases not matched to a gene. This CDR3 region has 17 residues. Germline V CDR1 and CDR2: SGHTA, FQGTGA. CDR3 region: CASSLRAGQGRTGELFF. In nucleotides, the CDR3 is TGTGCCAGCAGCTTAAGGGCGGGACAGGGTCGTACCGGGGAGCTGTTTTTT.

The chain uses TRBV6-2 or TRBV6-3 and TRBJ2-3, with 8 bases matching TRBD2. CDR1 and CDR2 (germline): MNHEY, SVGEGT. The CDR3 has 11 amino acids. J gave up 15 bases and V 4 bases, and 6 bases lay outside the gene matches. CDR3 bases: TGTGCCAGCAGTTTAGGGACTAGTGGATATTTT. Protein sequence: CASSLGTSGYF.

The table lists this clone with a count of one. The CDR3 loop reads CASSGDRVGYTF. CDR3 DNA: TGTGCCAGCAGTGGGGACAGGGTGGGCTACACCTTC. This sequence joins TRBV2 and TRBJ1-2; TRBD1 matches at 9 bases. Germline V gene lookup returns CDR1 SNHLY and CDR2 FYNNEI. With 4 bases clipped from V and 8 bases from J, the junction kept 2 bases outside the gene matches. There are 12 residues in the CDR3.

The chain is built from TRBV19 and TRBJ2-7; 8 bases are shared with TRBD1. The CDR3 loop spans 15 amino acids. Per germline, CDR1 LNHDA and CDR2 SQIVND (reference sequence). V shed 5 bases and J 4 bases; nucleotides not matched to a gene: 10. Here the CDR3 reads CASSGERTGKYEQYF. The CDR3 DNA reads as TGTGCCAGTAGTGGAGAACGGACAGGGAAGTACGAGCAGTACTTC.

This chain links TRBV11-2 with TRBJ2-3; D is undetermined. Germline CDR1 SGHAT, CDR2 FQNNGV. The CDR3 spans 15 residues. V was cut by 4 bases and J by 0 bases, with 11 bases left in between. CDR3 protein: CASSSTAVSTDTQYF. CDR3 nucleotides: TGTGCCAGCAGCTCGACGGCGGTCAGCACAGATACGCAGTATTTT. The whole variable domain, filled in from reference TRBV11-2 and TRBJ2-3, reads EAGVAQSPRYKIIEKRQSVAFWCNPISGHATLYWYQQILGQGPKLLIQFQNNGVVDDSQLPKDRFSAERLKGVDSTLKIQPAKLEDSAVYLCASSSTAVSTDTQYFGPGTRLTVL.

This chain joins TRBV10-2 and TRBJ1-1, with TRBD1 identical over 12 bases. V shed 5 bases, J shed 5 bases, and the junction held 15 bases outside the gene matches. CDR1 is WSHSY, CDR2 SAAADI, per germline. The CDR3 loop spans 18 amino acids. The CDR3 DNA is TGCGCCAGCAGTCCCCACGGTAGCGGGACAGGGGGCCGAACTGAAGCTTTCTTT. Amino acid sequence: CASSPHGSGTGGRTEAFF.